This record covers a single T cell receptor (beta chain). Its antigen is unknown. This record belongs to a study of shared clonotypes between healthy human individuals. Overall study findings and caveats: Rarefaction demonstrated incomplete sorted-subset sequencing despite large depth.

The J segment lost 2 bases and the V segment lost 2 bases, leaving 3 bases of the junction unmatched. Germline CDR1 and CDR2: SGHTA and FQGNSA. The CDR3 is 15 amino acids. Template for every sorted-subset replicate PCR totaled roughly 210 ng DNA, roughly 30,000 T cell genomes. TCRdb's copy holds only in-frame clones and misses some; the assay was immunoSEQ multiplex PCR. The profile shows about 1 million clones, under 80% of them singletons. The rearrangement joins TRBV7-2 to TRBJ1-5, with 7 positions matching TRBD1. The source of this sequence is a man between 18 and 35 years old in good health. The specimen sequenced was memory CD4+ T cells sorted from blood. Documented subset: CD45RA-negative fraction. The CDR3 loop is CASSLTQGGNQPQHF. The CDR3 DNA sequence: TGTGCCAGCAGCTTAACTCAGGGGGGCAATCAGCCCCAGCATTTT.